These 30 T cell receptor beta chains were all obtained from the same sample, sequenced in a study of blood T cell repertoires in COVID-19. Sequencing was performed with immunoSEQ multiplex PCR; in TCRdb, only in-frame clones are kept and a portion is missing. The table lists 200,000 to 300,000 clones, approximately 81% of them singletons, with around 4.2% in the top ten. The specimen sequenced was peripheral blood. The source is a man in his fifties or sixties with acute or convalescent COVID-19.

The chain has TRBV7-9 and TRBJ2-3; no clear D. The V end was cut by 0 bases, the J end by 6 bases, with 7 bases between. Germline CDR1 SEHNR, CDR2 FQNEAQ (reference sequence). This CDR3 is built from 13 residues. CDR3: CASSLASIDTQYF. DNA for the CDR3: TGTGCCAGCAGCTTAGCAAGCATCGATACGCAGTATTTT.

The chain uses TRBV29-1 and TRBJ1-1, with TRBD1 matching over 10 bases. The CDR3 loop spans 15 amino acids. V lost 4 bases to trimming and J lost 5 bases; unmatched junction nucleotides: 10. In germline, CDR1 is SQVTM, CDR2 ANQGSEA. The CDR3 spells CSVGGRGTGETEAFF. CDR3 DNA sequence: TGCAGCGTTGGGGGACGAGGGACAGGGGAGACTGAAGCTTTCTTT.

V and J are TRBV20-1 and TRBJ2-7; D is undetermined. CDR3 length: 10 residues. The ends were cut back, 2 bases at V and 6 bases at J, with 5 bases in the middle. Germline V gene sequence: CDR1 DFQATT, CDR2 SNEGSKA (reference sequence). The CDR3 sequence is CSARFSEQYF. DNA for the CDR3: TGCAGTGCTAGATTCAGCGAGCAGTACTTC.

J is TRBJ2-2 and V is TRBV29-1; D not resolved. Trimming removed 0 bases from V and 1 base from J, with 15 bases in between. From germline, CDR1 is SQVTM and CDR2 ANQGSEA. The CDR3 runs 17 residues. This chain's CDR3 is CSVEDPIDSGNTGELFF. CDR3 in DNA: TGCAGCGTTGAAGACCCGATAGATTCGGGGAACACCGGGGAGCTGTTTTTT.

Points on this clone: A read error may produce the germline difference seen at one junction end. The DNA for the CDR3 is TGTGCCAGCAGCTCCCGGGACAGGGTGCTATCGGGCACGGATACGCAGTATTTT. It is translated as CASSSRDRVLSGTDTQYF. The rearrangement uses TRBV9 and TRBJ2-3; 9 bases match TRBD1. The CDR3 sequence is 18 residues long. CDR1 is SGDLS and CDR2 is YYNGEE in the germline V gene.

The J gene is TRBJ1-1, the V gene TRBV27; 9 positions match TRBD1. J gave up 8 bases and V 6 bases, and 1 base lay outside the gene matches. The CDR3 sequence is 11 residues long. Germline V gene lookup returns CDR1 MNHEY and CDR2 SMNVEV (reference sequence). CDR3 DNA: TGTGCCAGCAGGGGACAGGGCGAAGCTTTCTTT. This gives the protein CASRGQGEAFF.

The genes are TRBV28 and TRBJ2-7, with 7 bases matching TRBD1. The CDR3 spans 16 residues. Germline V CDR1 and CDR2: MDHEN, SYDVKM. The ends lost 4 bases at V and 4 bases at J; junction bases unmatched: 13. CDR3 coding DNA: TGTGCCAGCAGTTCGAGCCAACCGGGACAGAAATACGAGCAGTACTTC. Encoded protein: CASSSSQPGQKYEQYF. Full variable domain (rest looked up from reference TRBV28 and TRBJ2-7): DVKVTQSSRYLVKRTGEKVFLECVQDMDHENMFWYRQDPGLGLRLIYFSYDVKMKEKGDIPEGYSVSREKKERFSLILESASTNQTSMYLCASSSSQPGQKYEQYFGPGTRLTVT.

The chain recombines TRBV3-1 (or the pseudogene TRBV3-2) with TRBJ2-1; 10 bases fit TRBD2. The junction had 3 bases not matched to a gene; V was cut back by 1 base and J by 0 bases. This CDR3 region has 17 residues. Germline CDR1 and CDR2: LGHDT and YNNKEL (reference sequence). The CDR3 region is CASSQGTSGVSYNEQFF. The CDR3 DNA reads as TGTGCCAGCAGCCAAGGGACTAGCGGCGTCTCCTACAATGAGCAGTTCTTC.

This chain connects TRBV10-2 to TRBJ1-5; 8 nucleotides align to TRBD1. CDR1 is WSHSY, CDR2 SAAADI, per germline. The CDR3 consists of 14 residues. Unmatched junction bases numbered 4, after V lost 8 bases and J lost 1 base. CDR3 nucleotide sequence: TGCGCCAGCGCCGACAGGGGCAGCAATCAGCCCCAGCATTTT. This encodes CASADRGSNQPQHF.

This sequence joins TRBV19 and TRBJ1-1; weak D call: TRBD1 (5 bases). This CDR3 has 16 residues. With 7 bases removed from V and 1 base from J, the gap between germline ends came to 19 bases. Germline lookup yields CDR1 LNHDA and CDR2 SQIVND (reference sequence). The DNA for the CDR3 is TGTGCCAGTAAAAGGGTCGAGCTAGGGGCGAACACTGAAGCTTTCTTT. This sequence encodes CASKRVELGANTEAFF.

This CDR3 is CAWSVRGRGNQPQHF. For the CDR3, the DNA is TGTGCCTGGAGTGTGCGGGGGCGAGGCAATCAGCCCCAGCATTTT. This sequence joins TRBV30 and TRBJ1-5, with TRBD1 as a possible D gene (6 bases). The CDR3 spans 15 residues. The V gene's germline CDR1 is GTSNPN and CDR2 SVGIG (reference sequence). The ends were cut back, 0 bases at V and 2 bases at J, with 11 bases in the middle.

The gene calls are TRBV7-9 and TRBJ1-5; D is possibly TRBD1 (5 bases). The CDR3 is made up of 16 amino acids. CDR1 is SEHNR and CDR2 is FQNEAQ in the germline V gene (reference sequence). V was clipped by 4 bases and J by 0 bases, with 13 bases between them. This CDR3 is CASSSLGGSSNQPQHF. CDR3 sequence (DNA): TGTGCCAGCAGCTCCCTCGGGGGGAGTAGCAATCAGCCCCAGCATTTT.

The CDR3 spells CASSSDMSSGANVLTF. The CDR3, as DNA: TGTGCCAGCAGCTCTGATATGAGCTCTGGGGCCAACGTCCTGACTTTC. The rearrangement joins TRBV7-9 to TRBJ2-6; D ambiguous. V dropped 4 bases and J dropped 0 bases, with 10 bases sitting between them. There are 16 residues in the CDR3. In germline, CDR1 is SEHNR, CDR2 FQNEAQ (reference sequence).

This chain joins TRBV5-4 and TRBJ2-5; 12 bases map to TRBD1. Trimming removed 1 base from V and 5 bases from J; junction bases left unmatched: 9. The CDR3 covers 17 residues. CDR1 and CDR2 (germline): SGHNT, YYREEE (reference sequence). The CDR3 loop is CASSLRGQGAPWETQYF. The CDR3 bases are TGTGCCAGCAGCTTGAGGGGACAGGGGGCGCCCTGGGAGACCCAGTACTTC. The full variable domain, with the rest looked up from reference TRBV5-4 and TRBJ2-5, is ETGVTQSPTHLIKTRGQQVTLRCSSQSGHNTVSWYQQALGQGPQFIFQYYREEENGRGNFPPRFSGLQFPNYSSELNVNALELDDSALYLCASSLRGQGAPWETQYFGPGTRLLVL.

CDR3 amino acids: CAISGGENEQFF. The CDR3 bases are TGTGCCATCAGCGGGGGGGAGAATGAGCAGTTCTTC. The V and J genes are TRBV10-3 and TRBJ2-1; 8 nucleotides line up with TRBD2. Germline lookup yields CDR1 ENHRY and CDR2 SYGVKD. CDR3 length equals 12 residues. Germline trimming cut 6 bases from V and 7 bases from J; bases unmatched to any gene: 2.

J is TRBJ2-7 and V is TRBV7-2, with 8 bases lining up with TRBD2. The CDR3 length is 15 residues. V lost 0 bases and J lost 4; bases outside the gene matches: 5. Germline V lookup: CDR1 SGHTA, CDR2 FQGNSA. CDR3 protein: CASSLAGTRVYEQYF. CDR3 bases: TGTGCCAGCAGCTTAGCCGGGACTAGAGTGTACGAGCAGTACTTC. The whole variable domain, filled in from reference TRBV7-2 and TRBJ2-7, reads GAGVSQSPSNKVTEKGKDVELRCDPISGHTALYWYRQSLGQGLEFLIYFQGNSAPDKSGLPSDRFSAERTGGSVSTLTIQRTQQEDSAVYLCASSLAGTRVYEQYFGPGTRLTVT.

The chain recombines TRBV5-1 with TRBJ2-1; 8 nucleotides match TRBD2. CDR3 length equals 15 residues. Trimming at V came to 3 bases and at J to 7 bases, leaving 9 bases not matched to a gene. Germline V gene sequence: CDR1 SGHRS, CDR2 YFSETQ. CDR3 nucleotide sequence: TGCGCCAGCAGCTACCCGACTAGCGTTTGGAATGAGCAGTTCTTC. The encoded protein is CASSYPTSVWNEQFF.

The rearrangement joins TRBV5-5 to TRBJ2-2; 7 nucleotides agree with TRBD1. J lost 5 bases, V lost 5 bases, and 12 bases had no gene match. CDR3 length: 16 amino acids. CDR1 is SGHKS, CDR2 YYEKEE, per germline (reference sequence). This CDR3 reads CASSKDRVPGTGELFF. The DNA of the CDR3 is TGTGCCAGCAGTAAAGACAGGGTCCCGGGAACCGGGGAGCTGTTTTTT.

The chain is built from TRBV2 and TRBJ2-3; 8 bases match TRBD2. Germline CDR1 is SNHLY and CDR2 is FYNNEI. This CDR3 has 13 amino acids. V shed 8 bases and J 4 bases; nucleotides not matched to a gene: 5. CDR3 nucleotide sequence: TGTGCCAGCTCCGGGGGGGACCCAGATACGCAGTATTTT. Encoded protein: CASSGGDPDTQYF.

The V and J genes are TRBV6-1 and TRBJ2-7; 11 bases map to TRBD2. The trim removed 3 bases at V and 2 bases at J, leaving 3 bases unmatched. This CDR3 has 15 residues. The germline gives CDR1 MNHNS, CDR2 SASEGT. CDR3 DNA: TGTGCCAGCAGTGACCTAGCGGGAGGACCCTACGAGCAGTACTTC. Its translation is CASSDLAGGPYEQYF.

The chain recombines TRBV21-1 with TRBJ1-6. TRBV21-1 is a pseudogene segment. The CDR3 is 15 residues long. CDR3 sequence: CASSKVGGVYSPLHF. The CDR3 bases are TGTGCCAGCAGCAAAGTAGGAGGAGTGTATTCACCCCTCCACTTT.

The genes are TRBV4-2 and TRBJ1-2, with 7 positions matching TRBD1. From germline, CDR1 is LGHNA and CDR2 YNFKEQ. Trimming at V came to 0 bases and at J to 7 bases, leaving 5 bases not matched to a gene. This CDR3 is built from 14 residues. The CDR3 region is CASSQDGGGFGYTF. The CDR3 DNA is TGTGCCAGCAGCCAAGACGGAGGGGGCTTTGGCTACACCTTC.

V usage is TRBV29-1 and J usage is TRBJ2-7, with 12 bases fitting TRBD2. J lost 0 bases, V lost 4 bases, and 4 bases had no gene match. CDR1 is SQVTM and CDR2 is ANQGSEA in the germline V gene. This CDR3 has 15 residues. The CDR3 nucleotides are TGCAGCGTTGGACTAGCGGGGGACCCCTCCTACGAGCAGTACTTC. Its protein product is CSVGLAGDPSYEQYF.

The rearrangement uses TRBV7-9 and TRBJ2-1, with 7 bases aligning to TRBD2. Germline V lookup: CDR1 SEHNR, CDR2 FQNEAQ (reference sequence). Germline trimming cut 5 bases from V and 9 bases from J; bases unmatched to any gene: 10. This CDR3 is 14 amino acids long. Here the CDR3 reads CASSPGRSGGEQFF. In nucleotides, the CDR3 is TGTGCCAGCAGCCCAGGCAGGTCGGGGGGTGAGCAGTTCTTC.

The chain uses TRBV7-9 and TRBJ2-7; no reliable D call. The germline V gene encodes CDR1 SEHNR and CDR2 FQNEAQ (reference sequence). The CDR3 loop spans 12 amino acids. Trimming cost V 4 bases and J 3 bases, with 7 bases left between them. CDR3 region: CASSSLNYEQYF. In DNA, the CDR3 is TGTGCCAGCAGCTCCCTAAACTACGAGCAGTACTTC.

The chain uses TRBV30 and TRBJ2-5, with 8 bases matching TRBD2. V was clipped by 5 bases and J by 5 bases; unmatched bases: 13. This CDR3 has 15 amino acids. Germline V lookup: CDR1 GTSNPN, CDR2 SVGIG (reference sequence). The CDR3 coding sequence is TGTGCCTGGCGTGGGGCGGGGGGCTGGGCGGAGACCCAGTACTTC. It specifies CAWRGAGGWAETQYF. Combining the CDR3 with reference TRBV30 and TRBJ2-5 gives the whole variable domain SQTIHQWPATLVQPVGSPLSLECTVEGTSNPNLYWYRQAAGRGLQLLFYSVGIGQISSEVPQNLSASRPQDRQFILSSKKLLLSDSGFYLCAWRGAGGWAETQYFGPGTRLLVL.

The V call is TRBV28, the J call TRBJ1-4, with 10 bases aligning to TRBD1. Unmatched junction bases numbered 5, after V lost 5 bases and J lost 8 bases. Germline V gene data show CDR1 as MDHEN and CDR2 as SYDVKM. This CDR3 spans 14 amino acids. The CDR3 here is CASSMGQGREKLFF. CDR3 nucleotide sequence: TGTGCCAGCAGTATGGGACAGGGGCGCGAAAAACTGTTTTTT.

V gene TRBV30 combines with J gene TRBJ2-3; 7 nucleotides line up with TRBD2. Germline assignment: CDR1 GTSNPN and CDR2 SVGIG (reference sequence). The CDR3 is 14 amino acids. J gave up 9 bases and V 3 bases, and 12 bases lay outside the gene matches. This CDR3 reads CAWSEGLTQITQYF. The DNA for the CDR3 is TGTGCCTGGAGCGAGGGACTAACACAGATAACGCAGTATTTT.

The genes are TRBV4-3 and TRBJ2-2, with a weak D call TRBD2 (7 bases). Germline V gene data show CDR1 as LGHNA and CDR2 as YSLEER. Trimming removed 3 bases at V and 2 bases at J, with 13 bases between. The CDR3 has 16 residues. CDR3 sequence reads: CASSHGGGRNTGELFF. The CDR3 coding sequence is TGCGCCAGCAGCCATGGGGGCGGGAGAAACACCGGGGAGCTGTTTTTT.

The V gene is TRBV7-3, the J gene TRBJ2-7, with D maybe TRBD1 (6 bases). Per the germline V gene, CDR1 is SGHTA and CDR2 is FQGTGA. V gave up 5 bases and J gave up 3 bases, with 11 bases separating them. The CDR3 length is 13 residues. The CDR3 coding sequence is TGTGCCAGCAGCCCAGGGGACGTCTACGAGCAGTACTTC. Protein: CASSPGDVYEQYF.